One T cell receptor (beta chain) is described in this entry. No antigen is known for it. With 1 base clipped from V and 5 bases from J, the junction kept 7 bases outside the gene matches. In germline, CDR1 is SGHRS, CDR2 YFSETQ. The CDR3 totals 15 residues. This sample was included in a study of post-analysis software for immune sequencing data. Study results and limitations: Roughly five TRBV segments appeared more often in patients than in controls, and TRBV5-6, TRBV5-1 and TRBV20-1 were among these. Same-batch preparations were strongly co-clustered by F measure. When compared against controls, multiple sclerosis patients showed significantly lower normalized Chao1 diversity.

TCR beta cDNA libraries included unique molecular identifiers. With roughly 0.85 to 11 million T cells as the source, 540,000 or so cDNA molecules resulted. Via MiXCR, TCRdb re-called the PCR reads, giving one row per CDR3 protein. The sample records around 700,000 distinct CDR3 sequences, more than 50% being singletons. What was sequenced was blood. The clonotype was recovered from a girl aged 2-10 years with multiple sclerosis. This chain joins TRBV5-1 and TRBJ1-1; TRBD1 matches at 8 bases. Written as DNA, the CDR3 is TGCGCCAGCAGCTTGATCAGGGGGCGGTCAACTGAAGCTTTCTTT. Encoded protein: CASSLIRGRSTEAFF. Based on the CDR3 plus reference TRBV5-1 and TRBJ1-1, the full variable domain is KAGVTQTPRYLIKTRGQQVTLSCSPISGHRSVSWYQQTPGQGLQFLFEYFSETQRNKGNFPGRFSGRQFSNSRSEMNVSTLELGDSALYLCASSLIRGRSTEAFFGQGTRLTVV.